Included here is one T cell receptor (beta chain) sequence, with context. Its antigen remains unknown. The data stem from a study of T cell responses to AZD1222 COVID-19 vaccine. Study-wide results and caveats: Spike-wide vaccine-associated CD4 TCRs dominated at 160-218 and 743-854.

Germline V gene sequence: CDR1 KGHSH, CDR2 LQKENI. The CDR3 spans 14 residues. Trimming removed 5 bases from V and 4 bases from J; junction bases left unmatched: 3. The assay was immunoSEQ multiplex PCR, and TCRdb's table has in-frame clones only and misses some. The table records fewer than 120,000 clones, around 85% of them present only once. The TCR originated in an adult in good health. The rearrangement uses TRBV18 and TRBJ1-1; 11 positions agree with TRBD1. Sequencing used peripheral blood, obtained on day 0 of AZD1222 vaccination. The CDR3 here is CASSGTGGGTEAFF. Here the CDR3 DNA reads TGTGCCAGCTCAGGGACAGGGGGAGGCACTGAAGCTTTCTTT.